The entry below gives a single T cell receptor beta chain sequence along with its context. Its antigen is not identified. Amplification used 60 Vbeta primers and 13 Jbeta primers. Assay: immunoSEQ multiplex PCR; the TCRdb copy retains only in-frame clones and omits some. This sample has about 170,000 clones; 80% to 85% occur once, and the top ten carry more than 0.75%. Unrecorded immune exposure was likely among donors, who were nominally healthy when sampled. The CDR3 consists of 15 residues. V lost 2 bases, J lost 4 bases, and 4 bases stayed unmatched. CDR1 SGHTA and CDR2 FQGTGA come from the germline V gene. The sample comes from a study of cytomegalovirus exposure and HLA in healthy donors. Study-wide background: Counted in an early data release were about 80 million unique TCRs from HLA-typed donors. Study-wide findings and caveats: What TCR beta sequences reportedly achieved was accurate prediction of HLA-A and HLA-B alleles in most subjects. Excluded: some indistinguishable V segments such as TRBV6-2 and TRBV6-3.

This TCR was sampled from a girl aged 2-10 years in good health and CMV-seropositive. The V call is TRBV7-3, the J call TRBJ2-7, with 11 nucleotides matching TRBD2. Input material: PBMCs. The CDR3 coding sequence is TGTGCCAGCAGCTTAGGTGTAGCGGGAGGGTACGAGCAGTACTTC. Translation gives CASSLGVAGGYEQYF.